The 5 T cell receptor beta chains reported below all come from one sample, sequenced in a study of cytotoxic CD8 clonotypes in ibrutinib-treated CLL. Here immunoSEQ multiplex PCR was the method, and the copy in TCRdb shows in-frame clones only, minus some. The sample has approximately 350,000 clones; over 60% are singletons. Sequenced material: PBMCs, taken after 36 months of ibrutinib treatment. The origin of the receptors is a human donor with chronic lymphocytic leukemia.

The chain couples TRBV5-1 to TRBJ2-7; the D call may be TRBD1 or TRBD2 (5 bases each). V shed 4 bases and J shed 4 bases, with 9 bases lying between them. This CDR3 comprises 12 residues. Germline V gene lookup returns CDR1 SGHRS and CDR2 YFSETQ. The CDR3 protein is CASSPEGYEQYF. In DNA, the CDR3 is TGCGCCAGCAGCCCCGAGGGGTACGAGCAGTACTTC.

This chain joins TRBV25-1 and TRBJ1-2; D ambiguous. CDR1 and CDR2 from the germline V gene are MGHDK and SYGVNS. Trimming stripped 7 bases from V and 4 bases from J, with 16 bases between. The CDR3 covers 14 residues. CDR3 DNA: TGTGCCAGCACGAAGGGAACGGGCAGCTATGGCTACACCTTC. It yields the protein CASTKGTGSYGYTF.

This clone was seen more than once but under ten times. This rearrangement joins TRBV10-2 to TRBJ2-3, with D unresolved. Trimming removed 0 bases from V and 6 bases from J, with 10 bases in between. Germline loops: CDR1 WSHSY, CDR2 SAAADI. The CDR3 is 14 residues long. CDR3 DNA sequence: TGCGCCAGCAGTGAGTCTAGCCGTTCGGATACGCAGTATTTT. This codes for CASSESSRSDTQYF.

The genes are TRBV15 and TRBJ1-1, with 8 bases identical to TRBD1. From germline, CDR1 is LNHNV and CDR2 YYDKDF (reference sequence). The CDR3 is 16 amino acids. V was pared by 0 bases and J by 4 bases, with 7 bases of the junction left unmatched. The CDR3 sequence: CATSRDRGRRGTEAFF. CDR3 sequence (DNA): TGTGCCACCAGCAGAGACAGGGGGCGGAGGGGCACTGAAGCTTTCTTT.

This chain connects TRBV7-9 to TRBJ2-7; D possibly matches TRBD1 or TRBD2 (5 bases each). Trimming pared 2 bases from V and 2 bases from J, leaving 10 bases between. The CDR3 loop spans 14 amino acids. Per germline, CDR1 SEHNR and CDR2 FQNEAQ (reference sequence). In DNA, the CDR3 is TGTGCCAGCAGCTTACCCGGGGCTACCTACGAGCAGTACTTC. Translating it yields CASSLPGATYEQYF.